This TCR beta chain originates from a study of blood T cells in healthy people across ages. Overall study findings and caveats: Estimated diversity across one million T cells was deemed an underestimate. Naive CD4+ cell counts and diversity both ran higher in long-lived than in aged donors.

The sample, around 9.9 milliliters of peripheral blood, was drawn from each donor. Comments on this clonotype: Its antigen is undetermined.

Using a J-beta primer mix together with a sample-barcoded 5' primer, a second PCR was run for about 6 to 11 cycles. Each cDNA molecule, via a template-switch adaptor with 12 random nucleotides, was tagged. TCRdb re-analysed the 5' RACE reads in MiXCR, keeping a single row per CDR3 protein. Here the sample spans around 1.5 million distinct CDR3 sequences, 34% being singletons. The origin of this receptor is a woman aged 25 to 39 in good health. Sequencing used blood.

The CDR3 DNA follows: TGTGCCAGCAGCCTCGGCCAGCAGGTCGATGAGCAGTTCTTC. Residues: CASSLGQQVDEQFF. This chain joins TRBV11-2 and TRBJ2-1; the D is unclear. Deletions cut 5 bases from V and 8 bases from J, with 16 bases between. Germline V gene lookup returns CDR1 SGHAT and CDR2 FQNNGV. The CDR3 sequence is 14 residues long.